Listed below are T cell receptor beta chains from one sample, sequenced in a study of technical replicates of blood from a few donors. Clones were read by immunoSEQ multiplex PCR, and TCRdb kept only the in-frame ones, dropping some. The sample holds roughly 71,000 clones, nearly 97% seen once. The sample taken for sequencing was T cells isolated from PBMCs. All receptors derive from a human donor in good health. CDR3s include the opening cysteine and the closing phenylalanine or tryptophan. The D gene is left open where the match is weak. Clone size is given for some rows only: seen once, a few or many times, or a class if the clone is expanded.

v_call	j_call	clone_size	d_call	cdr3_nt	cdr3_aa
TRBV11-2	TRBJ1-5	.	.	TGTGCCAGCAGCTTAGGTCATAATCAGCCCCAGCATTTT	CASSLGHNQPQHF
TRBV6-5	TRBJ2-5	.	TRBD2	TGTGCCAGCAGTTACCGACTAGCGGGAGGGACCCAGTACTTC	CASSYRLAGGTQYF
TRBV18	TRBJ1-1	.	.	TGTGCCAGCTCAACGCGGGGAGAGCGCACTGAAGCTTTCTTT	CASSTRGERTEAFF
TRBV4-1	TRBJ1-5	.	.	TGCGCCAGCAGCTCCCAGGGGAGTGATTATCAGCCCCAGCATTTT	CASSSQGSDYQPQHF
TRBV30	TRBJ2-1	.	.	TGTGCCTGGCACCTATACAATGAGCAGTTCTTC	CAWHLYNEQFF
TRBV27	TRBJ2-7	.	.	TGTGCCAGCAGTTTCAGGGGCGCTTCCTACGAGCAGTACTTC	CASSFRGASYEQYF
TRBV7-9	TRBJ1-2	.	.	TGTGCCAGCAGCTTAGGGTCAGGGAACTATGGCTACACCTTC	CASSLGSGNYGYTF
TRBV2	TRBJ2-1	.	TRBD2	TGTGCCAGCAGATCGGGACTAGTTGACAATGAGCAGTTCTTC	CASRSGLVDNEQFF
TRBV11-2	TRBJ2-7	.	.	TGTGCCAGCAGCTTAGATAGAGGCCACGAGCAGTACTTC	CASSLDRGHEQYF
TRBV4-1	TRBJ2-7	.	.	TGCGCCAGCAGCCAAGGACCGGGACATCGGGTTTACTACGAGCAGTACTTC	CASSQGPGHRVYYEQYF
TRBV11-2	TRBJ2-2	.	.	TGTGCCAGCAGCTACCGGAGTCGTGGCACCGGGGAGCTGTTTTTT	CASSYRSRGTGELFF
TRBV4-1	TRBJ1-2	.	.	TGCGCCAGCAGCTTTTCGGGGAACTACACCTTC	CASSFSGNYTF
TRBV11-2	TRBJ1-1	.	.	TGTGCCAGCAGCCCCGGGATAGTGTTAGGATATAACACTGAAGCTTTCTTT	CASSPGIVLGYNTEAFF
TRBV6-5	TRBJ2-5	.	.	TGTGCCAGCAGCCTGTCCCCAGGGCAGGGGGAGACCCAGTACTTC	CASSLSPGQGETQYF
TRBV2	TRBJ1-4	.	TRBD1	TGTGCCAGCAGTCGACAGGGACCGGCAACTAATGAAAAACTGTTTTTT	CASSRQGPATNEKLFF
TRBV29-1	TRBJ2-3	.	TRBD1	TGCAGCGTTAAGAGGGGGCAGGGGACAGATACGCAGTATTTT	CSVKRGQGTDTQYF
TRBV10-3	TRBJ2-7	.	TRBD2	TGTGCCATCAGTGAGTCTCCGGGACTAGCGGGAGGTGTTATGCGCGAGCAGTACTTC	CAISESPGLAGGVMREQYF
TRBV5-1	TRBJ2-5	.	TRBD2	TGCGCCAGCAGCTTAGCTAGCGGGCGGGGAGAGACCCAGTACTTC	CASSLASGRGETQYF
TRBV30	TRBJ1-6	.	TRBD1	TGTGCCTGGAGTACCCCGGGACAGGGAGTTTCACCCCTCCACTTT	CAWSTPGQGVSPLHF
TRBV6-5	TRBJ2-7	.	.	TGTGCCAGCAGTTGGGTTCGAGCATTTACGGGCGAGCAGTACTTC	CASSWVRAFTGEQYF
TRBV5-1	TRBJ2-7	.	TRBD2	TGCGCCAGCCGGACTAGCGGGGGCCAAAGCTACGAGCAGTACTTC	CASRTSGGQSYEQYF
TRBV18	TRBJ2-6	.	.	TGTGCCAGCTCCCAGGACAGCCACTCTGGGGCCAACGTCCTGACTTTC	CASSQDSHSGANVLTF
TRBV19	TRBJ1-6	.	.	TGTGCCACTACAAGGGGGATTGGACAGAATTCACCCCTCCACTTT	CATTRGIGQNSPLHF
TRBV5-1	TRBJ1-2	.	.	TGCGCCAGCAGCATCCAGCTGGGGGGGTATGGCTACACCTTC	CASSIQLGGYGYTF
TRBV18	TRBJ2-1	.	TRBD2	TGTGCCAGCTCACCACGGGCTAGCGGAATGGTAGGGGAGCAGTTCTTC	CASSPRASGMVGEQFF
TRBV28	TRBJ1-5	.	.	TGTGCCAGCGGCAGGGGTCAGCCCCAGCATTTT	CASGRGQPQHF
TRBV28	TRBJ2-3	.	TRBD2	TGTGCCAGCAGCAAGCTAGCGGGAGGGGCGGATACGCAGTATTTT	CASSKLAGGADTQYF
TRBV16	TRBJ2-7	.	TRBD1	TGTGCCAGCAGCCAATACAGGGGGCCGTACGAGCAGTACTTC	CASSQYRGPYEQYF
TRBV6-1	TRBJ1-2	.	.	TGTGCCAGCAGTCCCGGACAGAGCAACAGCTATGGCTACACCTTC	CASSPGQSNSYGYTF
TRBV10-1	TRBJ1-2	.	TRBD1	TGCGCCAGCAGTGAACGTGTTCAAGGGGGCTCGGGCTACACCTTC	CASSERVQGGSGYTF
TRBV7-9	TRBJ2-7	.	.	TGTGCCAGCAGCTTGGGGGGAAGGTCCTACGAGCAGTACTTC	CASSLGGRSYEQYF
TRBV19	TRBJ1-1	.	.	TGTGCCAGTAGCCTCTCAGGAGAGGGTCTGAACACTGAAGCTTTCTTT	CASSLSGEGLNTEAFF
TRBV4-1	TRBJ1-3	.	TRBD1	TGCGCCAGCAGGGGACAGGGGGCTCGTGGGGGAAACACCATATATTTT	CASRGQGARGGNTIYF
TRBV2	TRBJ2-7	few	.	TGTGCCAGCATGTACAGCCAACCCTACGAGCAGTACTTC	CASMYSQPYEQYF
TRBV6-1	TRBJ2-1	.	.	TGTGCCAGCAGTCAGGTGGCACCGACCTACAATGAGCAGTTCTTC	CASSQVAPTYNEQFF
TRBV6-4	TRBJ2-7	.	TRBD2	TGTGCCAGCAGCCCCCCGGGGCGGGAGCTATACGAGCAGTACTTC	CASSPPGRELYEQYF
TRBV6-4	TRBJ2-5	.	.	TGTGCCAGCAGTGACTCGGACACAGGGACCCAGTACTTC	CASSDSDTGTQYF
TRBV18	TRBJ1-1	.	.	TGTGCCAGCTCACCGACGTGGGGGGTGGACACTGAAGCTTTCTTT	CASSPTWGVDTEAFF
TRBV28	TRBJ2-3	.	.	TGTGCCAGCAGTTTATCGGACAGCGTCACAGATACGCAGTATTTT	CASSLSDSVTDTQYF
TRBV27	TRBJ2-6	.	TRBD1	TGTGCCAGCAGTCAAGGGACAGGAAACTCTGGGGCCAACGTCCTGACTTTC	CASSQGTGNSGANVLTF
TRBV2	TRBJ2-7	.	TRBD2	TGTGCCAGCAATCCTAGCGGGGGGCTAAGCTACGAGCAGTACTTC	CASNPSGGLSYEQYF
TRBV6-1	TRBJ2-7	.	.	TGTGCCAGCAGTGAAGCGGGGGGGCCCTACTACGAGCAGTACTTC	CASSEAGGPYYEQYF
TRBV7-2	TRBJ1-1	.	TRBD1	TGTGCCAACGGGAGGGGGACAGGGGACGCTTTCTTT	CANGRGTGDAFF
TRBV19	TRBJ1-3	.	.	TGTGCCAGTAGCACAGGGTTTGGAAACACCATATATTTT	CASSTGFGNTIYF
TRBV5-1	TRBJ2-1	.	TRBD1	TGCGCCAGCAGCCTAGACTTGACAGGGGGCTTTATCAATGAGCAGTTCTTC	CASSLDLTGGFINEQFF
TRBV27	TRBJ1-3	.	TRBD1	TGTGCCAGCACCGACCGGACGACAGGGGGCGGAAACACCATATATTTT	CASTDRTTGGGNTIYF
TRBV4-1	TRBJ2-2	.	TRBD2	TGCGCCAGCAGCCAAGGTGGGACTAGCGGGTACTACGACACCGGGGAGCTGTTTTTT	CASSQGGTSGYYDTGELFF
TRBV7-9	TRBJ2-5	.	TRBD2	TGTGCCAGCAGCTTCGAGCGACTAGCGGGAGAGACCCAGTACTTC	CASSFERLAGETQYF
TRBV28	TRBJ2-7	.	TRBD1	TGTGCCAGCAGTCTCCCCGACAGGGGATACGAGCAGTACTTC	CASSLPDRGYEQYF
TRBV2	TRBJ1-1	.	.	TGTGCCAGCAGTGAAAAGTCGGTCACTGAAGCTTTCTTT	CASSEKSVTEAFF
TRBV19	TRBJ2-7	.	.	TGTGCCAGTAGCCTTAGGCAGGGAATCCACGAGCAGTACTTC	CASSLRQGIHEQYF
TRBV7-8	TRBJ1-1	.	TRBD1	TGTGCCAGCAGCTCTGACCTGACGGGACAGCAAGCGATGAACACTGAAGCTTTCTTT	CASSSDLTGQQAMNTEAFF
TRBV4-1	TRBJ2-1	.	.	TGCGCCAGCAGCCCCAGAGCGGGCTCCTACAATGAGCAGTTCTTC	CASSPRAGSYNEQFF
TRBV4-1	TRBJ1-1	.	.	TGCGCCAGCAGCCCCGCTCGGGGCACTGAAGCTTTCTTT	CASSPARGTEAFF
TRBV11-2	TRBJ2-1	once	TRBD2	TGTGCCAGCAGCCATCGAATTGCGGGGGGGCCTTACAATGAGCAGTTCTTC	CASSHRIAGGPYNEQFF